This record looks at one T cell receptor beta chain sequence and its context. The data are from a study of identical twins. A universal primer site arose from template switching, and cDNA bore unique molecular identifiers. TCRdb independently ran MiXCR on the 5' RACE reads; one entry per CDR3 protein. This sample carries hundreds of thousands of distinct CDR3 sequences, approximately 18% of them seen once, and the ten largest clones take 10% to 15%. V gave up 5 bases and J gave up 1 base, with 15 bases separating them. This CDR3 is 15 amino acids long. The V gene's germline CDR1 is SEHNR and CDR2 FQNEAQ (reference sequence). These data also featured in a second study, about T cells expressing NK-cell markers.

This chain uses TRBV7-9 with TRBJ2-7; D call uncertain. This clonotype was obtained from a young woman in good health. Sequencing was carried out using PBMCs. The CDR3 loop reads CASSTRPSESYEQYF. In nucleotides, the CDR3 is TGTGCCAGCAGCACCCGACCGTCTGAATCCTACGAGCAGTACTTC.